This TCR beta chain was captured in a study of tumor and adjacent non-tumor tissue in lung cancer. For the study at large: On average, productive TCRbeta reads reached 4 million to 5 million per sample. General study findings and limits: Significantly higher TCR diversity was found in tumor than normal lung.

The template was RNA from unsorted bulk tissue. Between August and November 2014, newly diagnosed, chemotherapy-naive lung cancer patients underwent thoracic surgery in China. TCRbeta libraries were built with three rounds of nested PCR, modified from ARM-PCR. One entry per CDR3 protein results from TCRdb running MiXCR on the multiplex PCR reads. Of around 86,000 distinct CDR3 sequences in the sample, around 77% are singletons; the top ten hold roughly a tenth. Turning to this clonotype: Antigen: not known. At one of its ends the junction is not consistent with the germline gene, which may arise from a read error.

The CDR3 is 14 amino acids. Sequences were obtained from lung tumor tissue. The chain joins TRBV12-3 or TRBV12-4 to TRBJ2-5, with D possibly TRBD2 on 7 matching bases. The sequence was obtained from a woman aged 40 to 50 with non-small cell lung cancer. The DNA of the CDR3 is TGTGTCAGCACCGTGGAGGGGGGGCCCGAGACCCAGTACTTT. Protein sequence: CVSTVEGGPETQYF.